These 22 T cell receptor beta chains were all obtained from the same sample, sequenced in a study of blood T cell repertoires in COVID-19. Assay: immunoSEQ multiplex PCR; the TCRdb copy retains only in-frame clones and omits some. This sample yields hundreds of thousands of clones, of which around 87% are seen a single time; roughly 9.4% belongs to the top ten. Sequencing input: PBMCs or T cells enriched from blood (not recorded which). The receptors were sampled from a woman between 45 and 60 years old who had recovered from COVID-19.

The gene calls are TRBV5-6 and TRBJ2-6; tentative D call: TRBD1 (5 bases). Germline assignment: CDR1 SGHDT and CDR2 YYEEEE. Trimming took 1 base from V and 0 from J, leaving 17 bases between them. The CDR3 length is 19 residues. The CDR3 reads CASSLLGQGGGSGANVLTF. Written as DNA, the CDR3 is TGTGCCAGCAGCTTGTTAGGCCAGGGCGGTGGCTCTGGGGCCAACGTCCTGACTTTC. The full variable domain, in which reference TRBV5-6 and TRBJ2-6 provide the parts outside the CDR3, is DAGVTQSPTHLIKTRGQQVTLRCSPKSGHDTVSWYQQALGQGPQFIFQYYEEEERQRGNFPDRFSGHQFPNYSSELNVNALLLGDSALYLCASSLLGQGGGSGANVLTFGAGSRLTVL.

This clone was detected ten times or more. This chain links TRBV9 with TRBJ1-3, with 12 bases identical to TRBD1. V lost 0 bases, J lost 4 bases, and 8 bases stayed unmatched. The CDR3 is made up of 18 amino acids. CDR1 is SGDLS and CDR2 is YYNGEE in the germline V gene. DNA for the CDR3: TGTGCCAGCAGCGTAGCCGGGACAGGGGGCGGCCCGGGAAACACCATATATTTT. It encodes CASSVAGTGGGPGNTIYF.

CDR3 DNA sequence: TGTGCCAGCAGCGTAGAGAGGATCACGAACACCGGGGAGCTGTTTTTT. This sequence encodes CASSVERITNTGELFF. The rearrangement links TRBV9 to TRBJ2-2; D is uncertain. Germline CDR1 and CDR2: SGDLS and YYNGEE. This CDR3 has 16 amino acids. V lost 0 bases and J lost 0, with 9 bases in between.

This chain links TRBV28 with TRBJ2-4; the match to TRBD2 covers 9 bases. This CDR3 has 16 amino acids. Germline CDR1 is MDHEN and CDR2 is SYDVKM. The J segment lost 0 bases and the V segment lost 9 bases, leaving 9 bases of the junction unmatched. The CDR3 DNA reads TGTGCCAGTTCTGAAACGACTAGCGGAGCCAAAAACATTCAGTACTTC. Encoded protein: CASSETTSGAKNIQYF.

The rearrangement uses TRBV5-1 and TRBJ2-7, with TRBD1 matching 8 bases. There are 16 residues in the CDR3. Trimming took 4 bases from V and 2 from J; bases not matched to a gene: 11. Per the germline V gene, CDR1 is SGHRS and CDR2 is YFSETQ. The CDR3 sequence is CASSPRAGTGTYEQYF. DNA of the CDR3: TGCGCCAGCAGCCCACGAGCCGGGACAGGTACCTACGAGCAGTACTTC.

V gene TRBV4-2 combines with J gene TRBJ1-2; a weak D match, TRBD1 (5 bases). This CDR3 comprises 14 residues. Per the germline V gene, CDR1 is LGHNA and CDR2 is YNFKEQ. V lost 0 bases and J 2 bases, leaving 7 bases between the germline ends. DNA of the CDR3: TGTGCCAGCAGCCAAGATCCAGGGAACTATGGCTACACCTTC. This encodes CASSQDPGNYGYTF.

The DNA for the CDR3 is TGCGCCAGCAGTTCCGGGACAGGCCCTACAACTAATGAAAAACTGTTTTTT. This codes for CASSSGTGPTTNEKLFF. The chain joins TRBV5-1 to TRBJ1-4, with 8 positions matching TRBD1. This CDR3 spans 17 amino acids. In germline, CDR1 is SGHRS, CDR2 YFSETQ. Trimming took 5 bases from V and 0 from J; bases not matched to a gene: 9.

The rearrangement links TRBV7-9 to TRBJ1-1; a weak D match, TRBD1 (6 bases). The V end lost 2 bases, the J end lost 0 bases, and 13 bases lay between the germline ends. The CDR3 contains 16 residues. From germline, CDR1 is SEHNR and CDR2 FQNEAQ (reference sequence). The CDR3 is CASSLLDREMNTEAFF. The CDR3 region has the DNA TGTGCCAGCAGCTTATTGGACAGAGAAATGAACACTGAAGCTTTCTTT.

The V call is TRBV7-2, the J call TRBJ1-2; 8 nucleotides line up with TRBD1. Trimming took 6 bases from V and 4 from J; bases not matched to a gene: 13. Germline V gives CDR1 SGHTA, CDR2 FQGNSA. This CDR3 is built from 16 residues. CDR3 coding DNA: TGTGCCAGCAGTCTAGCCGGCTCAGGGGGCCTCTATGGCTACACCTTC. Encoded protein: CASSLAGSGGLYGYTF.

This chain connects TRBV19 to TRBJ1-6, with D perhaps matching TRBD1 (5 bases). Germline V gives CDR1 LNHDA, CDR2 SQIVND (reference sequence). The CDR3 has 14 residues. Trimming cost V 6 bases and J 12 bases, with 18 bases left between them. Here the CDR3 reads CASSPGSGGGPLHF. The CDR3, as DNA: TGTGCCAGTAGCCCCGGGTCCGGGGGTGGACCCCTCCACTTT.

Comments on this clone: The sample carries other DNA sequences with the same CDR3. The V call is TRBV7-8, the J call TRBJ1-1; perhaps TRBD1 as D (6 bases). This CDR3 is built from 14 residues. The V end lost 5 bases, the J end lost 5 bases, and 15 bases lay between the germline ends. CDR1 and CDR2 (germline): SGHVS, FQNEAQ. CDR3 coding DNA: TGTGCCAGCAGCACCGGAACAGGGATGACTGAAGCTTTCTTT. This codes for CASSTGTGMTEAFF.

The chain employs TRBV6-4 and TRBJ2-1; 7 positions match TRBD1. The J segment lost 9 bases and the V segment lost 2 bases, leaving 1 base of the junction unmatched. The germline CDR1 and CDR2 sequences are MRHNA and SNTAGT. The CDR3 totals 12 residues. CDR3 loop: CASSDQGVEQFF. The CDR3 DNA sequence: TGTGCCAGCAGTGACCAGGGGGTTGAGCAGTTCTTC.

The J gene is TRBJ1-2, the V gene TRBV5-5; 8 bases are shared with TRBD1. With 0 bases clipped from V and 5 bases from J, the junction kept 3 bases outside the gene matches. The CDR3 has 14 amino acids. The germline V gene has CDR1 SGHKS and CDR2 YYEKEE (reference sequence). The CDR3 here is CASSLDRGKYGYTF. In DNA form, the CDR3 reads TGTGCCAGCAGCTTGGACAGGGGGAAATATGGCTACACCTTC.

This clone was counted a few times. The chain combines TRBV18 with TRBJ1-1; tentatively, D is TRBD1 (5 bases). With 2 bases removed from V and 7 bases from J, the gap between germline ends came to 11 bases. The CDR3 has 13 residues. Germline CDR1 is KGHSH and CDR2 is LQKENI. CDR3 sequence reads: CASSPTTGDEAFF. The CDR3 bases are TGTGCCAGCTCACCAACTACAGGAGATGAAGCTTTCTTT.

The chain links TRBV5-1 to TRBJ2-7; TRBD2 matches 14 bases. Germline V gene sequence: CDR1 SGHRS, CDR2 YFSETQ. This CDR3 region has 17 residues. The V and J ends lost 4 bases and 0 bases, in that order; junction bases with no gene match: 6. The CDR3 DNA reads TGCGCCAGCAGCATCGGACTAGCGGGGGGCAGCTCCTACGAGCAGTACTTC. Translation gives CASSIGLAGGSSYEQYF.

The rearrangement uses TRBV19 and TRBJ1-5; D perhaps matches TRBD1 (5 bases). V shed 6 bases and J shed 5 bases, with 14 bases lying between them. The CDR3 has 14 residues. CDR1 and CDR2 from the germline V gene are LNHDA and SQIVND (reference sequence). The CDR3 reads CASRRTGTHQPQHF. The DNA of the CDR3 is TGTGCCAGTAGGCGGACGGGGACTCATCAGCCCCAGCATTTT.

V usage is TRBV5-4 and J usage is TRBJ1-5; D is undetermined. Germline V CDR1 and CDR2: SGHNT, YYREEE (reference sequence). V shed 2 bases and J shed 7 bases, with 10 bases lying between them. The CDR3 runs 13 residues. The CDR3 DNA follows: TGTGCCAGCAGCTTTAACACAGAACAGCCCCAGCATTTT. It encodes CASSFNTEQPQHF.

J is TRBJ2-2 and V is TRBV4-3; 8 bases map to TRBD2. Germline CDR1 is LGHNA and CDR2 is YSLEER. This CDR3 comprises 17 residues. Trimming removed 1 base from V and 3 bases from J; junction bases left unmatched: 7. The CDR3 DNA reads as TGCGCCAGCAGCCAAGGCCCCGGGGGGGTCGACACCGGGGAGCTGTTTTTT. Its protein product is CASSQGPGGVDTGELFF.

The chain recombines TRBV3-1 (or the pseudogene TRBV3-2) with TRBJ2-7, with 8 bases that match TRBD2. The CDR3 spans 15 residues. Trimming at V came to 1 base and at J to 2 bases, leaving 4 bases not matched to a gene. The germline gives CDR1 LGHDT, CDR2 YNNKEL (reference sequence). The CDR3 loop is CASSQVPGGPYEQYF. CDR3 sequence (DNA): TGTGCCAGCAGCCAAGTCCCGGGGGGGCCCTACGAGCAGTACTTC.

Comments on this clone: It differs at one base from a far larger clone, so likely a read error. The CDR3 DNA reads TGTGCCAGCAGCCCGACAGGGAACTATGGCTACACCTTC. It yields the protein CASSPTGNYGYTF. The chain uses TRBV12-3 or TRBV12-4 and TRBJ1-2; 7 bases agree with TRBD1. The CDR3 is 13 amino acids. V gave up 6 bases and J gave up 2 bases; unmatched junction bases: 3.

V gene TRBV5-6 combines with J gene TRBJ1-3, with D possibly being TRBD1 (5 bases). V was clipped by 5 bases and J by 8 bases, with 17 bases between them. The V gene's germline CDR1 is SGHDT and CDR2 YYEEEE. The CDR3 has 14 amino acids. The CDR3 sequence is CASSGTPVVDTIYF. The DNA for the CDR3 is TGTGCCAGCAGTGGGACTCCGGTGGTAGACACCATATATTTT.

This clone has more than one count but fewer than ten. V gene TRBV28 combines with J gene TRBJ2-7; the match to TRBD2 covers 9 bases. CDR1 MDHEN and CDR2 SYDVKM come from the germline V gene. The CDR3 is made up of 13 amino acids. With 4 bases clipped from V and 9 bases from J, the junction kept 7 bases outside the gene matches. The CDR3 DNA reads as TGTGCCAGCAGTTCCCAGCGGGGGGACGGGCAGTACTTC. Its protein is CASSSQRGDGQYF. Full variable domain (missing parts from reference TRBV28 and TRBJ2-7): DVKVTQSSRYLVKRTGEKVFLECVQDMDHENMFWYRQDPGLGLRLIYFSYDVKMKEKGDIPEGYSVSREKKERFSLILESASTNQTSMYLCASSSQRGDGQYFGPGTRLTVT.